This TCR beta chain was captured in a study of blood T cells in healthy people across ages. Study-wide background: Template switching captured about one barcoded beta molecule per two T cells.

For the second PCR, which ran for about 6 to 11 cycles, a sample-barcoded 5' primer and a J-beta primer mix were used. Each cDNA molecule was tagged by a template-switch adaptor that had 12 random nucleotides. TCRdb reanalysed the 5' RACE reads using MiXCR and keeps one entry per CDR3 protein. The data show 1.5 million to 1.8 million distinct CDR3 sequences, 40% to 45% seen once. Trimming removed 2 bases at V and 4 bases at J, with 14 bases between. Germline lookup yields CDR1 LGHNA and CDR2 YSLEER. The CDR3 is 15 residues long. Each donor gave roughly 9.8 milliliters of peripheral blood. This sequence joins TRBV4-3 and TRBJ1-1, with unresolved D. The sequence was obtained from a woman between 18 and 29 years old in good health. Sequenced input: blood. CDR3 DNA sequence: TGCGCCAGCAGCCAATTTAAGGAACCCCCCACTGAAGCTTTCTTT. Translated: CASSQFKEPPTEAFF.